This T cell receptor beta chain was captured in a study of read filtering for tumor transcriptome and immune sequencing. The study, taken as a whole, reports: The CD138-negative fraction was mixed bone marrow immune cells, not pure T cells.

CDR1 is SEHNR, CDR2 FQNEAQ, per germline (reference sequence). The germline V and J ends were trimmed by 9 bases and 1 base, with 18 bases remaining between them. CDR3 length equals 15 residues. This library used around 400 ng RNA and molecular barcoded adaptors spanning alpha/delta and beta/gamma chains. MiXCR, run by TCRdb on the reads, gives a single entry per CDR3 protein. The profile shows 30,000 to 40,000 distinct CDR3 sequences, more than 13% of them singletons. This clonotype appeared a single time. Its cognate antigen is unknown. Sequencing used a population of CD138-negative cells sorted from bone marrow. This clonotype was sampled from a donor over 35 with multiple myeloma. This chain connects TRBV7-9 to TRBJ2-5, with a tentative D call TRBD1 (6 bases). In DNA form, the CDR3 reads TGTGCCAGTCGACCCTGGGACACCATCCAAGAGACCCAGTACTTC. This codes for CASRPWDTIQETQYF.